This paragraph covers one TCR beta chain sequence. The antigen is not known. This entry is derived from a study of shared clonotypes between healthy human individuals. Study-level background: Aged 18 to 49, the donors were a couple of women and three men.

Naivety among CD8 cells was defined by CD45RO negativity and positive CCR7 selection, thereby excluding terminally differentiated effector memory CD45RA+ cells. Caucasian adults living in Nashville, Tennessee, provided all samples. Study-wide findings and caveats: Rarefaction exposed incomplete sorted-subset sequencing despite large depth.

Looked up from germline, CDR1 is MNHEY and CDR2 is SMNVEV (reference sequence). The CDR3 is 12 amino acids. Trimming took off 8 bases at V and 4 bases at J, with 9 bases between the two ends. Clones were sequenced by immunoSEQ multiplex PCR, and TCRdb holds only the in-frame ones, with some missing. The table records nearly 600,000 clones, roughly 96% of them present only once. The receptor was isolated from a woman in her 30s in good health. V usage is TRBV27 and J usage is TRBJ1-5, with D hard to call. Sequenced input: naive CD8+ T cells sorted from blood. The CDR3 region is CASGSSNQPQHF. DNA for the CDR3: TGTGCCAGCGGATCGAGTAATCAGCCCCAGCATTTT.